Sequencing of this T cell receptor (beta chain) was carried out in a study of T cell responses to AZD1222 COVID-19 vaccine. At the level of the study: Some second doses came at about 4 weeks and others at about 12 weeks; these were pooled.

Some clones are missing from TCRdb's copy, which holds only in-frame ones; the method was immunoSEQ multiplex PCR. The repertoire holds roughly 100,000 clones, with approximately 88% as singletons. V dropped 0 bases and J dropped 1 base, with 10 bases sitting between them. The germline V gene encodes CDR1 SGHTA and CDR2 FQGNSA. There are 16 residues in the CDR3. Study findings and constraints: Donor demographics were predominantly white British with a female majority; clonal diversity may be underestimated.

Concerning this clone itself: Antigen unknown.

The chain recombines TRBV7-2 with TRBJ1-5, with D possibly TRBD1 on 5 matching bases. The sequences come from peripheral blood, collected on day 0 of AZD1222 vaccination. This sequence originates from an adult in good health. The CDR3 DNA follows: TGTGCCAGCAGCTTAGCTATTTCAGGGAGCAATCAGCCCCAGCATTTT. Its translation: CASSLAISGSNQPQHF.